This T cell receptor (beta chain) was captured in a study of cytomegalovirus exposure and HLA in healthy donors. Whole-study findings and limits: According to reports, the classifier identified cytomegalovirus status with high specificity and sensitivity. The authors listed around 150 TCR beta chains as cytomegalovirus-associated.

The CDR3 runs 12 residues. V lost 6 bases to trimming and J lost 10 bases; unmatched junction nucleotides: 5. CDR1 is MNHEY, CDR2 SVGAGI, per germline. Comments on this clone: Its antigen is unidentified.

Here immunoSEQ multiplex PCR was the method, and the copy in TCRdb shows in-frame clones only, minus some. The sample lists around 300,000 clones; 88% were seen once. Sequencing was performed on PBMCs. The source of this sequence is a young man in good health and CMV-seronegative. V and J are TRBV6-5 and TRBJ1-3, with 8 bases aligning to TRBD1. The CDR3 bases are TGTGCCAGCAGGGACAGGGTGGGGACCATATATTTT. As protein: CASRDRVGTIYF.